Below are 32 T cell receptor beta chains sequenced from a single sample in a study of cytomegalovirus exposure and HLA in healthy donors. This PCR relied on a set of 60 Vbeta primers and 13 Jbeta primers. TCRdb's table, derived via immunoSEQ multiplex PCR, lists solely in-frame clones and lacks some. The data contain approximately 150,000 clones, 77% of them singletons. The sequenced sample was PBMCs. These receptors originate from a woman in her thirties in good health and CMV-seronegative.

The CDR3 loop is CASSQKDRVGNQPQHF. CDR3 nucleotides: TGCGCCAGCAGCCAAAAAGACAGGGTGGGCAATCAGCCCCAGCATTTT. The rearrangement joins TRBV4-1 to TRBJ1-5; 7 bases match TRBD1. This CDR3 contains 16 residues. Per the germline V gene, CDR1 is MGHRA and CDR2 is YSYEKL. V trimming: 2 bases; J trimming: 2 bases; junction bases outside the gene matches: 6.

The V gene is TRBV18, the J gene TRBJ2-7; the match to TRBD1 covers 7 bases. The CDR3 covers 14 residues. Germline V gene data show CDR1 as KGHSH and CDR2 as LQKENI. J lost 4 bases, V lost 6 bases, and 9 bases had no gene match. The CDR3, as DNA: TGTGCCAGCTCGCCTTCGACAGGGACATACGAGCAGTACTTC. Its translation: CASSPSTGTYEQYF.

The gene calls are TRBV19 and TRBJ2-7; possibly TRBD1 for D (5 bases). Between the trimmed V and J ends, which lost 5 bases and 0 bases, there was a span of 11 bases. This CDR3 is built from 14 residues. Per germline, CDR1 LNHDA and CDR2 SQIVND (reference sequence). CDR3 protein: CASSEQVPSYEQYF. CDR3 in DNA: TGTGCCAGTAGTGAACAGGTTCCCTCCTACGAGCAGTACTTC.

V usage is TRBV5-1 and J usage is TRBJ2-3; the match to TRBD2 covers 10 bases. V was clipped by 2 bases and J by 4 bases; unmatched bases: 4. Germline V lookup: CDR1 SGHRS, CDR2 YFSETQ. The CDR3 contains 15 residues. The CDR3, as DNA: TGCGCCAGCAGCTTACTAGCGGGAATTTCAGATACGCAGTATTTT. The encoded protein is CASSLLAGISDTQYF. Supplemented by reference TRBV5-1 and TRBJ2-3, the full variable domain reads KAGVTQTPRYLIKTRGQQVTLSCSPISGHRSVSWYQQTPGQGLQFLFEYFSETQRNKGNFPGRFSGRQFSNSRSEMNVSTLELGDSALYLCASSLLAGISDTQYFGPGTRLTVL.

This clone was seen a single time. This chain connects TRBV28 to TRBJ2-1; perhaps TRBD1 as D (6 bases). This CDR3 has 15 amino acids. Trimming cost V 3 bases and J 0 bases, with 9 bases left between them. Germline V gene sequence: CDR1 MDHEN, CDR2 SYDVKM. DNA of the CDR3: TGTGCCAGCAGTTTTCAGGGGAGCTCCTACAATGAGCAGTTCTTC. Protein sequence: CASSFQGSSYNEQFF.

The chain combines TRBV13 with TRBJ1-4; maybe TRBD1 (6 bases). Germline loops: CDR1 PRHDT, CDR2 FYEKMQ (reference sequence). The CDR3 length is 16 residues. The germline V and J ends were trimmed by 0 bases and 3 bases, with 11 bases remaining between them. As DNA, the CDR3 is TGTGCCAGCAGCTTAGGGCGGACAGTGCCTAATGAAAAACTGTTTTTT. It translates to CASSLGRTVPNEKLFF.

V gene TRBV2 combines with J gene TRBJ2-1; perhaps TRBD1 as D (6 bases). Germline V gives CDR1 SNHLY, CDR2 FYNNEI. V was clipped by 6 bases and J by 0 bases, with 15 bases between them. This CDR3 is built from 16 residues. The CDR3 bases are TGTGCCAGCAGCCTCGAGGACAGATCCTCCTACAATGAGCAGTTCTTC. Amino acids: CASSLEDRSSYNEQFF.

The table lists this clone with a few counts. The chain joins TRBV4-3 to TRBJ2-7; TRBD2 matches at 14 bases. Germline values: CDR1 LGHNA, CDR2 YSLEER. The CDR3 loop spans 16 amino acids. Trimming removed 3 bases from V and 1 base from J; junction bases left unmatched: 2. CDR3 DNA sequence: TGCGCCAGCAGCCAGGGACTAGCGGGAGTTTCCTACGAGCAGTACTTC. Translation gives CASSQGLAGVSYEQYF.

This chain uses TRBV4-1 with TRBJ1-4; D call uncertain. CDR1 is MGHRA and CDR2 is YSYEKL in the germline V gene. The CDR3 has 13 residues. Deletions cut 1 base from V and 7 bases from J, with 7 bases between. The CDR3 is CASSQVYAEKLFF. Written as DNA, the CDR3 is TGCGCCAGCAGCCAAGTCTATGCTGAAAAACTGTTTTTT.

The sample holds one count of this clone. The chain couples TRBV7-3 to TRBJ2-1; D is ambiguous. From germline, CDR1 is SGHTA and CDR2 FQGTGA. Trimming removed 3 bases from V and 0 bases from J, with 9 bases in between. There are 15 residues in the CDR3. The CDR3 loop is CASSFLLSSYNEQFF. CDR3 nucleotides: TGTGCCAGCAGCTTTCTTCTCTCCTCCTACAATGAGCAGTTCTTC.

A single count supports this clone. This chain's CDR3 is CASSWGGENNEQFF. The CDR3 DNA is TGTGCCAGTAGTTGGGGAGGCGAGAACAATGAGCAGTTCTTC. This chain joins TRBV19 and TRBJ2-1; D is perhaps TRBD2 (6 bases). The germline gives CDR1 LNHDA, CDR2 SQIVND (reference sequence). The CDR3 sequence is 14 residues long. The V end lost 5 bases, the J end lost 5 bases, and 13 bases lay between the germline ends.

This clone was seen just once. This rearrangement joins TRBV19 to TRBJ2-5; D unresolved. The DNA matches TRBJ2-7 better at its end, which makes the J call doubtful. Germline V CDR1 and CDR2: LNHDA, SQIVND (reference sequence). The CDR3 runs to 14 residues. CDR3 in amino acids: CASSIQGATYEQYF. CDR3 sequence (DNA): TGTGCCAGTAGTATTCAAGGAGCAACCTACGAGCAGTACTTC.

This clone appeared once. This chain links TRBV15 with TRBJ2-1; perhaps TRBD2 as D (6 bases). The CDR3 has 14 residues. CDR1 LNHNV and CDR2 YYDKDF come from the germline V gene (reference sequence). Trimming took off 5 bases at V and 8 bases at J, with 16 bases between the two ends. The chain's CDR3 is CATSSDPGVYEQFF. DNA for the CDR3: TGTGCCACCAGCTCAGACCCGGGGGTCTATGAGCAGTTCTTC.

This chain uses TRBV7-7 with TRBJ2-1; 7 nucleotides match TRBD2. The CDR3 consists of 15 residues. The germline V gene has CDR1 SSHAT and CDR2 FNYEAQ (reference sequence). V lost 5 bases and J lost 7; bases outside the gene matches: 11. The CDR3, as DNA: TGTGCCAGCAGCCATGAAGCGGGAATGGGGAATGAGCAGTTCTTC. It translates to CASSHEAGMGNEQFF.

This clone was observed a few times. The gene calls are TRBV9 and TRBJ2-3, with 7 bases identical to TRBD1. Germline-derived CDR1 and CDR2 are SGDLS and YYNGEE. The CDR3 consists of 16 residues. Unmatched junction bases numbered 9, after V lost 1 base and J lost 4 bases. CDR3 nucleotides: TGTGCCAGCAGCGTATCACAGGGGATAGGACCAGATACGCAGTATTTT. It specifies CASSVSQGIGPDTQYF. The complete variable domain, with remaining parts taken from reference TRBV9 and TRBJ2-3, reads DSGVTQTPKHLITATGQRVTLRCSPRSGDLSVYWYQQSLDQGLQFLIQYYNGEERAKGNILERFSAQQFPDLHSELNLSSLELGDSALYFCASSVSQGIGPDTQYFGPGTRLTVL.

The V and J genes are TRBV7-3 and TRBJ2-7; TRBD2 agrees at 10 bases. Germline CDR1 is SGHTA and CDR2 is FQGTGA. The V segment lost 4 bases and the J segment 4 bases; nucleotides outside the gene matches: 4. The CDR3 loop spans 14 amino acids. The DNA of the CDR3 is TGTGCCAGCAGCTCCTTGGGACTAGCGTACGAGCAGTACTTC. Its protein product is CASSSLGLAYEQYF.

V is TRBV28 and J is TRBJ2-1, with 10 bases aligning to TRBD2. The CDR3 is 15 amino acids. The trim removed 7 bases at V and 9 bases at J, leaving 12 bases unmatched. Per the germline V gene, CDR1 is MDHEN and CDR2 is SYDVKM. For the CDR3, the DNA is TGTGCCAGCACCTCAATGAGGGCTAGCGGGAGTGAGCAGTTCTTC. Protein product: CASTSMRASGSEQFF.

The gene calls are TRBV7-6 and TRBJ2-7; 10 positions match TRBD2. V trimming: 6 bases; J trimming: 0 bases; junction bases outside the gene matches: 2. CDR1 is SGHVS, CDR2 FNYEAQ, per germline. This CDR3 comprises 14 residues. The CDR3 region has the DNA TGTGCCAGCAGTCAGCGGGAGGGCTCCTACGAGCAGTACTTC. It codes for CASSQREGSYEQYF.

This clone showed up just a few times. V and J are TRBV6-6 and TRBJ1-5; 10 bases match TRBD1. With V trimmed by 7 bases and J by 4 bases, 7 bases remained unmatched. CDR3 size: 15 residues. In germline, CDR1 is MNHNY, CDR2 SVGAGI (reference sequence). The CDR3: CASTPTGGMNQPQHF. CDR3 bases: TGTGCCAGCACACCGACAGGGGGCATGAATCAGCCCCAGCATTTT.

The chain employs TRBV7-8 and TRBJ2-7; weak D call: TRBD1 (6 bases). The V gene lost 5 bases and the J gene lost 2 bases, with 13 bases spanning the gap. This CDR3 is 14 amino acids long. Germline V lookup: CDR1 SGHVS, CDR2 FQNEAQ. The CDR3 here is CASSATGFTYEQYF. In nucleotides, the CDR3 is TGTGCCAGCAGCGCAACAGGGTTCACCTACGAGCAGTACTTC.

The CDR3 protein is CASSLYLAGAGDTQYF. The CDR3 region has the DNA TGCGCCAGCAGCTTGTATCTAGCGGGGGCGGGCGATACGCAGTATTTT. The V gene is TRBV5-1, the J gene TRBJ2-3; TRBD2 matches 10 bases. Unmatched junction bases numbered 8, after V lost 1 base and J lost 6 bases. This CDR3 contains 16 residues. Germline V gene sequence: CDR1 SGHRS, CDR2 YFSETQ.

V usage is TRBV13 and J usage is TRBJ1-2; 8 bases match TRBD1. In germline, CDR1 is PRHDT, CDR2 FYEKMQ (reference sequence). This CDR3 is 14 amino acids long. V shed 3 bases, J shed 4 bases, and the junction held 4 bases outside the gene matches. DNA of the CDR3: TGTGCCAGCAGCTTCCCAGGGGGCGGCTATGGCTACACCTTC. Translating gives CASSFPGGGYGYTF.

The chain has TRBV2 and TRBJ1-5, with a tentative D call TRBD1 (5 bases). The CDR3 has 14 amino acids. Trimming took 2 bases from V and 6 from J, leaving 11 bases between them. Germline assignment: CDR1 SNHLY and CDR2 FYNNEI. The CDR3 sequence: CASSEIAGRQPQHF. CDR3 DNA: TGTGCCAGCAGTGAAATTGCAGGGCGTCAGCCCCAGCATTTT.

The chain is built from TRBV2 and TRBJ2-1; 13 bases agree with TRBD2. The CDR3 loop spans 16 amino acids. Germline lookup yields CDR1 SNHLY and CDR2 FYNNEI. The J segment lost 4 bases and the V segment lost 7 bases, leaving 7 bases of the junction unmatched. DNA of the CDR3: TGTGCCAGCAACAGACTAGCGGGGGGCCCGTACAATGAGCAGTTCTTC. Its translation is CASNRLAGGPYNEQFF.

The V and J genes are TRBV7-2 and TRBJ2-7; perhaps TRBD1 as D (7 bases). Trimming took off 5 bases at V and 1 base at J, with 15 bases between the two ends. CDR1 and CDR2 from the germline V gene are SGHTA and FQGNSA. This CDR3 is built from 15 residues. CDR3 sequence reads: CASSQVQGRSYEQYF. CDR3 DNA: TGTGCCAGCAGCCAAGTACAGGGGAGGTCCTACGAGCAGTACTTC.

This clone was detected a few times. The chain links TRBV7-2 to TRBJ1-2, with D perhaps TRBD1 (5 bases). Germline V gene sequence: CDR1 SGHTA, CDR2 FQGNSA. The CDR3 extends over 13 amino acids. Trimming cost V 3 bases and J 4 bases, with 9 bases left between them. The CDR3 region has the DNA TGTGCCAGCAGCTTCAGACAGAGCTATGGCTACACCTTC. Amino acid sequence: CASSFRQSYGYTF.

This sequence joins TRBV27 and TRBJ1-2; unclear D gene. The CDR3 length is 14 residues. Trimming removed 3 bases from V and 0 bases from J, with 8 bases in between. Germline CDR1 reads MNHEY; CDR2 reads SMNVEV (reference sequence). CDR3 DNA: TGTGCCAGCAGTTTTGGGAGGTCTAACTATGGCTACACCTTC. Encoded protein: CASSFGRSNYGYTF.

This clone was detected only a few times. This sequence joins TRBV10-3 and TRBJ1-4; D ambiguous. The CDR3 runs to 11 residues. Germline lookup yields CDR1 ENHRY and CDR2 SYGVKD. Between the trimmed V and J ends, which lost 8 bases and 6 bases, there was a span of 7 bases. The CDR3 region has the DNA TGTGCCATCGGTCAGGATGAAAAACTGTTTTTT. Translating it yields CAIGQDEKLFF.

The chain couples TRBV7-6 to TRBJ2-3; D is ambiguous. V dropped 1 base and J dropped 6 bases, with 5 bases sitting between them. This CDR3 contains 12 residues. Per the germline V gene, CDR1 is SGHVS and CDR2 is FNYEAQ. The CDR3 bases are TGTGCCAGCAGCTTAGTGCGGGATACGCAGTATTTT. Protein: CASSLVRDTQYF.

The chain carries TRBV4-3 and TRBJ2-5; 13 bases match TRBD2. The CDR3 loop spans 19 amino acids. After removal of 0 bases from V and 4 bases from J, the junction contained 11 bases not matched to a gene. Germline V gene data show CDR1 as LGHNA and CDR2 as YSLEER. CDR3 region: CASSQDTPWTSGRGETQYF. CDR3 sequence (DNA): TGCGCCAGCAGCCAAGATACCCCCTGGACTAGCGGGAGAGGAGAGACCCAGTACTTC.

This CDR3 reads CASSRGVDSGNTIYF. The DNA of the CDR3 is TGCGCCAGCAGCCGGGGGGTGGACTCTGGAAACACCATATATTTT. This chain links TRBV5-1 with TRBJ1-3; D might be TRBD1 (5 bases). Trimming pared 4 bases from V and 0 bases from J, leaving 11 bases between. Germline assignment: CDR1 SGHRS and CDR2 YFSETQ. The CDR3 is 15 amino acids.

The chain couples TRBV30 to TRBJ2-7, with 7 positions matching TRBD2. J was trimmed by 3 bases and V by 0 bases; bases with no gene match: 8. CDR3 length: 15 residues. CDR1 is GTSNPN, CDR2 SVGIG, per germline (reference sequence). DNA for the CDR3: TGTGCCTGGAGTGTACGAGTTGGCGGGAGCTACGAGCAGTACTTC. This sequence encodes CAWSVRVGGSYEQYF.